The following is a T cell receptor (beta chain) sequence with its context. As yet, its antigen is unknown. This entry belongs to a study of memory CD4+ T cells and cytomegalovirus serostatus. Data came from immunoSEQ multiplex PCR; TCRdb stores just in-frame clones and leaves some out. This sample has about 80,000 clones; over 80% occur once, and the top ten carry around 0.78%. The sort gate was single viable CD3+CD4+CD8-CD45RO+ cells for memory CD4+ T cells. CD4+ T cells were isolated by positive magnetic selection. Study outcomes and limitations: Each of approximately 73 CMV-associated TCRbeta sequences occurred in one to five individuals. Median bootstrapped AUC for CMV status was just over 0.94 originally, just under 0.93 US-trained.

This clonotype was sampled from an adult in good health and CMV-seronegative. Sequenced input: memory CD4+ T cells from blood.

The CDR3: CASSQSGLAGGRTDTQYF. CDR3 in DNA: TGTGCCAGCAGCCAAAGTGGACTAGCGGGGGGGAGGACAGATACGCAGTATTTT. The rearrangement uses TRBV7-2 and TRBJ2-3; the match to TRBD2 covers 15 bases. Trimming at V came to 5 bases and at J to 3 bases, leaving 9 bases not matched to a gene. Germline V lookup: CDR1 SGHTA, CDR2 FQGNSA. CDR3 length equals 18 residues.